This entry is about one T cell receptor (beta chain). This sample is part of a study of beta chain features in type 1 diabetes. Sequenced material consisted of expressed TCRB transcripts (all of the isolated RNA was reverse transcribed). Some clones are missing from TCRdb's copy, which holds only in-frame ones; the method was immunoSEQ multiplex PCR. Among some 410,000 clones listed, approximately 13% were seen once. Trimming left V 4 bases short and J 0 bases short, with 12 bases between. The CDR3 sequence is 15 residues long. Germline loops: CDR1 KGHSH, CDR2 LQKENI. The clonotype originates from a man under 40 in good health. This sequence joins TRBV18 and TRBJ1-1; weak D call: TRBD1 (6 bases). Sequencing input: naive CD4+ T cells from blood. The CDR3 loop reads CASSLLRDMNTEAFF. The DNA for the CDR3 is TGTGCCAGCTCACTTCTCAGGGACATGAACACTGAAGCTTTCTTT.